The 18 T cell receptor beta chains below come from one sample, sequenced in a study of graft-versus-host responses after intestinal transplantation. Libraries were prepared by immunoSEQ multiplex PCR; TCRdb keeps only in-frame clonotypes and omits some of them. The sample yields roughly 28,000 clones, around 94% seen once. Sequenced material: PBMCs, taken about ten weeks after intestinal transplant. The receptors shown here come from a human patient who received an intestinal transplant, so some T cells may come from the graft donor.

The chain uses TRBV27 and TRBJ2-1; D is uncertain. In germline, CDR1 is MNHEY, CDR2 SMNVEV (reference sequence). Deletions cut 7 bases from V and 6 bases from J, with 7 bases between. The CDR3 spans 11 residues. As DNA, the CDR3 is TGTGCCAGCACTAAATTCAATGAGCAGTTCTTC. This translates into CASTKFNEQFF.

The chain combines TRBV28 with TRBJ1-2, with TRBD1 matching over 8 bases. The J segment lost 4 bases and the V segment lost 6 bases, leaving 7 bases of the junction unmatched. Germline values: CDR1 MDHEN, CDR2 SYDVKM. The CDR3 is 14 amino acids. The CDR3 sequence is CASRRTGPFYGYTF. The CDR3 bases are TGTGCCAGCAGAAGGACAGGGCCCTTCTATGGCTACACCTTC.

V and J are TRBV13 and TRBJ1-1, with unresolved D. The germline V and J ends were trimmed by 3 bases and 6 bases, with 11 bases remaining between them. CDR1 is PRHDT, CDR2 FYEKMQ, per germline (reference sequence). This CDR3 spans 13 amino acids. The CDR3 sequence is CASSFGGFAEAFF. CDR3 nucleotide sequence: TGTGCCAGCAGCTTCGGAGGGTTCGCTGAAGCTTTCTTT.

The rearrangement uses TRBV19 and TRBJ1-2, with D possibly TRBD1 on 5 matching bases. Trimming removed 1 base at V and 1 base at J, with 10 bases between. The CDR3 is made up of 15 amino acids. Germline-derived CDR1 and CDR2 are LNHDA and SQIVND (reference sequence). CDR3 coding DNA: TGTGCCAGTAGTATAGGCCAGGGTTATAACTATGGCTACACCTTC. It is translated as CASSIGQGYNYGYTF.

The rearrangement joins TRBV4-1 to TRBJ1-5; D unresolved. The germline V and J ends were trimmed by 3 bases and 1 base, with 7 bases remaining between them. Germline CDR1 reads MGHRA; CDR2 reads YSYEKL. The CDR3 extends over 14 amino acids. As DNA, the CDR3 is TGCGCCAGCAGCCACACGGACAGCAATCAGCCCCAGCATTTT. It encodes CASSHTDSNQPQHF.

The CDR3 region is CASSLQPPYEQYF. DNA of the CDR3: TGTGCCAGCAGCCTCCAACCACCCTACGAGCAGTACTTC. V usage is TRBV5-6 and J usage is TRBJ2-7; the D is unclear. Germline V CDR1 and CDR2: SGHDT, YYEEEE. The CDR3 has 13 amino acids. The V end lost 4 bases, the J end lost 2 bases, and 10 bases lay between the germline ends.

Only one count was recorded for this clone. This chain uses TRBV19 with TRBJ2-6; D gene unclear. The CDR3 is 16 residues long. Trimming removed 0 bases from V and 1 base from J, with 7 bases in between. Per the germline V gene, CDR1 is LNHDA and CDR2 is SQIVND (reference sequence). The CDR3 sequence: CASSIEGGSGANVLTF. The DNA for the CDR3 is TGTGCCAGTAGTATAGAAGGCGGATCTGGGGCCAACGTCCTGACTTTC.

The V gene is TRBV5-1, the J gene TRBJ2-7; 8 bases fit TRBD1. Germline CDR1 and CDR2: SGHRS and YFSETQ. The CDR3 runs 15 residues. V shed 6 bases, J shed 1 base, and the junction held 9 bases outside the gene matches. The CDR3 protein is CASTVTGGRSYEQYF. DNA of the CDR3: TGCGCCAGCACCGTTACAGGGGGTAGATCCTACGAGCAGTACTTC.

J is TRBJ1-1 and V is TRBV7-9; maybe TRBD1 (5 bases). The CDR3 extends over 16 amino acids. Per the germline V gene, CDR1 is SEHNR and CDR2 is FQNEAQ (reference sequence). V lost 6 bases and J 0 bases, leaving 17 bases between the germline ends. CDR3 loop: CASRSNIRAMNTEAFF. CDR3 coding DNA: TGTGCCAGCAGATCAAACATCAGGGCTATGAACACTGAAGCTTTCTTT.

This rearrangement joins TRBV6-1 to TRBJ2-7, with D unresolved. The CDR3 loop spans 17 amino acids. Germline V CDR1 and CDR2: MNHNS, SASEGT. Trimming pared 0 bases from V and 4 bases from J, leaving 19 bases between. The CDR3 DNA reads as TGTGCCAGCAGTGAAGCGGATGGACCTTTCCCGCCATACGAGCAGTACTTC. Amino acids: CASSEADGPFPPYEQYF.

This chain links TRBV7-9 with TRBJ1-4; D call uncertain. Germline CDR1 is SEHNR and CDR2 is FQNEAQ (reference sequence). The germline V and J ends were trimmed by 1 base and 8 bases, with 8 bases remaining between them. This CDR3 comprises 13 residues. CDR3 protein: CASSLGATEKLFF. CDR3 DNA sequence: TGTGCCAGCAGCTTAGGGGCCACCGAAAAACTGTTTTTT.

The chain combines TRBV4-1 with TRBJ2-1; 7 positions agree with TRBD2. The trim removed 0 bases at V and 4 bases at J, leaving 6 bases unmatched. Germline V CDR1 and CDR2: MGHRA, YSYEKL. This CDR3 is built from 16 residues. The CDR3, as DNA: TGCGCCAGCAGCCAAGATTGGGGGGGATATTACAATGAGCAGTTCTTC. Protein: CASSQDWGGYYNEQFF.

The chain has TRBV9 and TRBJ2-2, with D unresolved. V was pared by 0 bases and J by 2 bases, with 8 bases between. Per germline, CDR1 SGDLS and CDR2 YYNGEE. The CDR3 is 15 residues long. CDR3 bases: TGTGCCAGCAGCGTAGCGAAGATCAACACCGGGGAGCTGTTTTTT. Translation: CASSVAKINTGELFF.

The chain uses TRBV2 and TRBJ1-1; D gene uncertain. V shed 0 bases and J shed 4 bases, with 15 bases lying between them. CDR1 SNHLY and CDR2 FYNNEI come from the germline V gene. The CDR3 consists of 16 residues. CDR3 in amino acids: CASSEASTSGSTEAFF. CDR3 sequence (DNA): TGTGCCAGCAGTGAAGCCTCCACTTCCGGGAGCACTGAAGCTTTCTTT.

The chain has TRBV7-9 and TRBJ2-5; TRBD1 is a possible D gene (6 bases). The J call may be mistaken, given a closer DNA end match to TRBJ2-7. This CDR3 is 15 amino acids long. Germline lookup yields CDR1 SEHNR and CDR2 FQNEAQ (reference sequence). CDR3 sequence reads: CASSRFEDRYYEQYF. The CDR3 DNA follows: TGTGCCAGCAGCCGGTTTGAAGACAGGTACTACGAGCAGTACTTC.

The CDR3 spells CASSSRSGSGSDTQYF. CDR3 DNA sequence: TGTGCCAGCAGCTCGCGTAGCGGGAGTGGGTCAGATACGCAGTATTTT. This chain joins TRBV7-2 and TRBJ2-3; 9 bases align to TRBD2. Germline V CDR1 and CDR2: SGHTA, FQGNSA. After removal of 4 bases from V and 4 bases from J, the junction contained 9 bases not matched to a gene. This CDR3 comprises 16 residues.

The J gene is TRBJ2-3, the V gene TRBV4-2; D not certain. Trimming stripped 0 bases from V and 2 bases from J, with 9 bases between. Germline V gene data show CDR1 as LGHNA and CDR2 as YNFKEQ. CDR3 length: 15 residues. The DNA for the CDR3 is TGTGCCAGCAGCCAAGATCATACAGCCACAGATACGCAGTATTTT. Translation: CASSQDHTATDTQYF.

The chain carries TRBV30 and TRBJ2-1; D uncertain. The germline V gene has CDR1 GTSNPN and CDR2 SVGIG (reference sequence). V lost 5 bases and J lost 3, with 5 bases in between. The CDR3 spans 11 residues. The DNA for the CDR3 is TGTGCCTGGGACGGCTACAATGAGCAGTTCTTC. Translating gives CAWDGYNEQFF.